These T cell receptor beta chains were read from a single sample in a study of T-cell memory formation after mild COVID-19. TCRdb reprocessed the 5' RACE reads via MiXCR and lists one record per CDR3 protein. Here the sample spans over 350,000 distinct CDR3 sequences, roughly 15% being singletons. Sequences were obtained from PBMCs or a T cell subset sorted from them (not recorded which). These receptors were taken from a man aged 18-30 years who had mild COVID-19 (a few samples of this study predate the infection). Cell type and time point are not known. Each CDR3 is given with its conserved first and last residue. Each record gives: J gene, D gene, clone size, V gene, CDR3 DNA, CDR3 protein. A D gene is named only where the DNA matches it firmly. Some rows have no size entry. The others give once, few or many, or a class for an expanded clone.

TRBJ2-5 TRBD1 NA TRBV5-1 TGCGCCAGCAGCTTGGGGTCTACAGGGGCCGGAAAGACCCAGTACTTC CASSLGSTGAGKTQYF
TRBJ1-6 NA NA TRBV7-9 TGTGCCAGCAGCTTAAGGAATGATTCACCCCTCCACTTT CASSLRNDSPLHF
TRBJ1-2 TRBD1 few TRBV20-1 TGCAGTGCTAAATGGGGACAGGCTCTAGGCTACACCTTC CSAKWGQALGYTF
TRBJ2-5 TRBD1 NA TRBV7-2 TGTGCCAGCAGCTTGGCCCTGACAGGGGGCCTAGAGACCCAGTACTTC CASSLALTGGLETQYF
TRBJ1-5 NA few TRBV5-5 TGTGCCAGCAGCGGGGCCCTGAATCAGCCCCAGCATTTT CASSGALNQPQHF
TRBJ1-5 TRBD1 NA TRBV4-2 TGTGCCAGCAGCCAGCCCGGGACAGGGGATCAGCCCCAGCATTTT CASSQPGTGDQPQHF
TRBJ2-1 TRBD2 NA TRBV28 TGTGCCAGCAGTCGAGCGGGGGGGATTGAGCAGTTCTTC CASSRAGGIEQFF
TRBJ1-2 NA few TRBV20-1 TGCAGTGCTAGCTTACCCGGGCGGGGCTATGGCTACACCTTC CSASLPGRGYGYTF
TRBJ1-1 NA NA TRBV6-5 TGTGCCAGCAGTACAAGGTGGGGCACTGAAGCTTTCTTT CASSTRWGTEAFF
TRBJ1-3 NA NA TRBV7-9 TGTGCCAGCAGCTTACTCGGGAAGTGGGGAAACACCATATATTTT CASSLLGKWGNTIYF
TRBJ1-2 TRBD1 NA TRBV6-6 TGTGCCAGCATGCACGGGGACAGCATTTATGGCTACACCTTC CASMHGDSIYGYTF
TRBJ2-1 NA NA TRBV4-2 TGTGCCAGCAGCCAAGGGATGGGGGTCCCCGGCGGGGAGCAGTTCTTC CASSQGMGVPGGEQFF
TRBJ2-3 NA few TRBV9 TGTGCCAGCAGCGTAGGGGGGGGCAGCTCCACAGATACGCAGTATTTT CASSVGGGSSTDTQYF
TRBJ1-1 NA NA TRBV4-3 TGCGCCAGCAGCCAAGCCGGGGGCGGCACTGAAGCTTTCTTT CASSQAGGGTEAFF
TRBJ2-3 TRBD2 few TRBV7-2 TGTGCCAGCAGCCCCGGGGGACTAGCGGGGGGGGATACGCAGTATTTT CASSPGGLAGGDTQYF
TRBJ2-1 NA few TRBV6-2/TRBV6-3 TGTGCCAGCAGCCATGCGACAGGGCAGTTCTTC CASSHATGQFF
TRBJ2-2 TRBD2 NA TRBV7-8 TGTGCCAGCCGGAGCGGGAGGAACACCGGGGAGCTGTTTTTT CASRSGRNTGELFF
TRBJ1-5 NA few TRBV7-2 TGTGCCAGCAGCGCAAGGGGCCAACTCCCCCAGCCCCAGCATTTT CASSARGQLPQPQHF
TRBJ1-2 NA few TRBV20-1 TGCAGTGCTAGCCCGGACAACTATGGCTACACCTTC CSASPDNYGYTF
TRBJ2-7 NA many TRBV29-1 TGCAGCGTTGAAGATCAGAAAGGGGCCAACTACGAGCAGTACTTC CSVEDQKGANYEQYF
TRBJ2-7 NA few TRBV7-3 TGTGCCAGCAGCTTAAGACGCGGGGCTGCCTACGAGCAGTACTTC CASSLRRGAAYEQYF
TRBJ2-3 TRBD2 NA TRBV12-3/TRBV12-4 TGTGCCAGCAGTTTGTCTAGCGGGGGACCAAGCGGTACGCAGTATTTT CASSLSSGGPSGTQYF
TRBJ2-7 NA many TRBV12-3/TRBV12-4 TGTGCCAGCAGTTTTGCGGGACCCCGCTACGAGCAGTACTTC CASSFAGPRYEQYF
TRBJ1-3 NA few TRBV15 TGTGCCACCAGCAGTCTCGGGACACCTGGAAACACCATATATTTT CATSSLGTPGNTIYF
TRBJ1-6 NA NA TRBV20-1 TGCAGTGCTAGCCCGCAGGGAGGGAATTCACCCCTCCACTTT CSASPQGGNSPLHF
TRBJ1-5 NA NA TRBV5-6 TGTGCCAGCAGCTTGGCCCTAGGGGGAAGCAATCAGCCCCAGCATTTT CASSLALGGSNQPQHF
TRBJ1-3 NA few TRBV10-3 TGTGCCATCAGTGAGCAGGGGATAAGCTCTGGAAACACCATATATTTT CAISEQGISSGNTIYF
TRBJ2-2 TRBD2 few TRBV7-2 TGTGCCAGCAGTTCTAGCGGGGGCCGGAACACCGGGGAGCTGTTTTTT CASSSSGGRNTGELFF
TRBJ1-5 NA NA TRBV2 TGTGCCAGCACCAGGGAAGGGGAACAGCCCCAGCATTTT CASTREGEQPQHF
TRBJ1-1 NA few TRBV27 TGTGCCAGCAGTTTGAACAGCATAACTAACACTGAAGCTTTCTTT CASSLNSITNTEAFF
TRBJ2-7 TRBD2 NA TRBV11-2 TGTGCCAGCAGCTTAGTGACCGGGACTAGACGGTCCTACGAGCAGTACTTC CASSLVTGTRRSYEQYF
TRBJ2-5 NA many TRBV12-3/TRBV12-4 TGTGCCACCGCTCCCCGAACCCAAGAGACCCAGTACTTC CATAPRTQETQYF
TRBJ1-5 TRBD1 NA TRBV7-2 TGTGCCAGCAGTACAGGGGAGCGTCAGCCCCAGCATTTT CASSTGERQPQHF
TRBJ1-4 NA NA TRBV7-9 TGTGCCAGCAGCTACGGGACGTCTAATGAAAAACTGTTTTTT CASSYGTSNEKLFF
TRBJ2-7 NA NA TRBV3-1 TGTGCCAGCAGCCAAGGGTTATCACAGAGTTTATACGAGCAGTACTTC CASSQGLSQSLYEQYF
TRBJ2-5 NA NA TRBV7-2 TGTGCCAGCCGACCCGAGGCCCGGCGAAGGGGAGAGACCCAGTACTTC CASRPEARRRGETQYF
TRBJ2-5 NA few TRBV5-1 TGCGCCAGCAGTTCGGGGCCGGGAGAGACCCAGTACTTC CASSSGPGETQYF
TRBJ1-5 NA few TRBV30 TGTGCCTGGAGTGTACGCCCCACCGGGGCGCCCCAGCATTTT CAWSVRPTGAPQHF
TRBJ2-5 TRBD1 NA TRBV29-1 TGCAGCGTGATACAGGGGAGACAGACCCAGTACTTC CSVIQGRQTQYF
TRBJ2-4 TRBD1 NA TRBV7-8 TGTGCCAGCAGCGGGGACAGCCGAAAAAACATTCAGTACTTC CASSGDSRKNIQYF
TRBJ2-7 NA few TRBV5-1 TGCGCCAGCAGCTTGGGACACAGCTCCTACGAGCAGTACTTC CASSLGHSSYEQYF
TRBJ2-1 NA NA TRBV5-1 TGCGCCAGCAGCCGGGGGAGAGGCAATGAGCAGTTCTTC CASSRGRGNEQFF
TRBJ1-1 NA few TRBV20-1 TGCAGTGCCATCCGGCGGGGATCTGAAGCTTTCTTT CSAIRRGSEAFF
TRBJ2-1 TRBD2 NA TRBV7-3 TGTGCCAGCAGCTCTTCAGGGCCGCAGCGGGGGGGCCTCCATGAGCAGTTCTTC CASSSSGPQRGGLHEQFF
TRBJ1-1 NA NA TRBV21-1 TGTGCCAGCAGCAAGGGAGGGGACAGTGTGAACACTGAAGCTTTCTTT CASSKGGDSVNTEAFF
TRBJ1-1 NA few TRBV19 TGTGCCAGTAGTAGGGCGGACCTGAACACTGAAGCTTTCTTT CASSRADLNTEAFF
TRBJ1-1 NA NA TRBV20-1 TGCAGTGCTGCCGGACATCTGAACACTGAAGCTTTCTTT CSAAGHLNTEAFF
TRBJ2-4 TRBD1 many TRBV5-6 TGTGCCAGCAGCCTAGACAGGGCGAACATTCAGTACTTC CASSLDRANIQYF
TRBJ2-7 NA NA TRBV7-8 TGTGCCAGCAGCTCCAGGGAATCCTACGAGCAGTACTTC CASSSRESYEQYF
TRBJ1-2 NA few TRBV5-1 TGCGCCAGCAGCTCGGAGGGGTCCCTCTATGGCTACACCTTC CASSSEGSLYGYTF
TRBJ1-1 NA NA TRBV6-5 TGTGCCAGCAGTTACGCGGACAGCACTGAAGCTTTCTTT CASSYADSTEAFF
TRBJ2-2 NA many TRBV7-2 TGTGCCAGCAGCTTAAATGCCTTCGTGGCAGGGGGAGGCGGGGAGCTGTTTTTT CASSLNAFVAGGGGELFF